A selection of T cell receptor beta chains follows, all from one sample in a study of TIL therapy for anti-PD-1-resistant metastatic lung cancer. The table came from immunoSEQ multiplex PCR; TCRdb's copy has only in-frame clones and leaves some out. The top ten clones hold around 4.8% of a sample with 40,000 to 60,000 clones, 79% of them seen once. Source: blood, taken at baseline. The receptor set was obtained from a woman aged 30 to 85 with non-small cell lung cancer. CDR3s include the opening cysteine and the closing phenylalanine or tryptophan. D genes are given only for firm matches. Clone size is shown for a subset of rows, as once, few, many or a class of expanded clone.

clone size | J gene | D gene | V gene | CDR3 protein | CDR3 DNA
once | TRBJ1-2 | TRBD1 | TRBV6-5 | CASSYSGRQGYGYTF | TGTGCCAGCAGTTACTCGGGGCGACAGGGTTATGGCTACACCTTC
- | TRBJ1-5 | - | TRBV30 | CAWSVTGTNGNQPQHF | TGTGCCTGGAGTGTAACCGGGACGAATGGCAATCAGCCCCAGCATTTT
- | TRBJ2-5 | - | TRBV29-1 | CSVDQGRTTQYF | TGCAGCGTTGATCAAGGGAGGACAACCCAGTACTTC
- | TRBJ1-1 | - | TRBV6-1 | CACFAVGADTEAFF | TGTGCCTGCTTTGCGGTCGGGGCTGACACTGAAGCTTTCTTT
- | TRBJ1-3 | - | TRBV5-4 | CASSQAGRRNTIYF | TGTGCCAGCAGCCAAGCAGGGAGAAGAAACACCATATATTTT
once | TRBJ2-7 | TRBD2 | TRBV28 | CASIQTGLAGIYEQYF | TGTGCCAGCATCCAAACGGGACTAGCGGGTATCTACGAGCAGTACTTC
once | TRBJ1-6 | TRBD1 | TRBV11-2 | CASSLGTGDYNSPLHF | TGTGCCAGCAGCTTAGGGACAGGGGACTATAATTCACCCCTCCACTTT
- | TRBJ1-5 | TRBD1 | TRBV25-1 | CASSEGQGGRNQPQHF | TGTGCCAGCAGTGAGGGACAGGGGGGACGCAATCAGCCCCAGCATTTT
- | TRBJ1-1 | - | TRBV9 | CASSYKSGSEAFF | TGTGCCAGCAGTTACAAAAGTGGGTCTGAAGCTTTCTTT
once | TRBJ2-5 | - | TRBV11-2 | CASSLGQAETQYF | TGTGCCAGCAGCTTAGGACAGGCGGAGACCCAGTACTTC
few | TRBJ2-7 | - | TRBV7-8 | CASSFGQISYEQYF | TGTGCCAGCAGTTTCGGACAGATCTCCTACGAGCAGTACTTC
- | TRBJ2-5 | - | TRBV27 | CASSSGQLTGETQYF | TGTGCCAGCAGTTCGGGCCAGCTAACGGGGGAGACCCAGTACTTC
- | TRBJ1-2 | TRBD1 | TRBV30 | CAWTTGADGYTF | TGTGCCTGGACAACAGGGGCGGATGGCTACACCTTC
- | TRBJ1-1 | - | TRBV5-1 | CASGPGRVETPEAFF | TGCGCCAGCGGCCCCGGCAGGGTAGAGACCCCTGAAGCTTTCTTT
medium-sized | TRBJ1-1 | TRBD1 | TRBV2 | CASTRDSQNTEAFF | TGTGCCAGCACCCGGGACAGCCAAAACACTGAAGCTTTCTTT
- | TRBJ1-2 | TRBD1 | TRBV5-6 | CASSSGGENYGYTF | TGTGCCAGCAGCTCAGGGGGAGAAAACTATGGCTACACCTTC
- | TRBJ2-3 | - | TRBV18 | CASSVYQADTQYF | TGTGCCAGCTCAGTATACCAGGCAGATACGCAGTATTTT
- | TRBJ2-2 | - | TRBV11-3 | CASSLSPASGELFF | TGTGCCAGCAGCTTATCGCCCGCATCAGGGGAGCTGTTTTTT
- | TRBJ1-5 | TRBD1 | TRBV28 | CASSLTGTGHQPQHF | TGTGCCAGCAGTCTGACAGGGACAGGGCATCAGCCCCAGCATTTT
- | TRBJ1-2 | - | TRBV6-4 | CASSDSPSGYGYTF | TGTGCCAGCAGTGACTCACCCTCCGGCTATGGCTACACCTTC
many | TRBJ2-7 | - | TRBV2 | CASNDGLNYEQYF | TGTGCCAGCAACGACGGACTCAACTACGAGCAGTACTTC
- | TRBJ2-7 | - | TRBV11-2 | CASSLSPGSVDEQYF | TGTGCCAGCAGCTTATCTCCAGGGTCAGTCGACGAGCAGTACTTC
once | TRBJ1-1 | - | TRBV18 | CASSPPKVGPNEAFF | TGTGCCAGCTCACCACCTAAAGTAGGCCCTAATGAAGCTTTCTTT
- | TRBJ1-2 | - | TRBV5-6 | CASSLKLARWYGYTF | TGTGCCAGCAGCTTGAAGCTGGCAAGGTGGTATGGCTACACCTTC
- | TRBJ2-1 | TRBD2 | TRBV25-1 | CASSGGALVSEQFF | TGTGCCAGCAGCGGGGGGGCCCTCGTTAGTGAGCAGTTCTTC
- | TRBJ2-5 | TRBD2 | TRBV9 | CASSARLLAGEETQYF | TGTGCCAGCAGCGCCCGATTACTAGCGGGGGAAGAGACCCAGTACTTC
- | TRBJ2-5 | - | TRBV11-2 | CASSSEQVLQETQYF | TGTGCCAGCAGCTCTGAACAGGTTCTCCAAGAGACCCAGTACTTC
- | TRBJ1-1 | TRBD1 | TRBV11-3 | CASSLRTGGATEAFF | TGTGCCAGCAGCTTACGCACAGGGGGGGCCACTGAAGCTTTCTTT
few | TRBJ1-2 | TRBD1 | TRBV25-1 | CASSESDRDYGYTF | TGTGCCAGCAGTGAATCCGACAGGGATTATGGCTACACCTTC
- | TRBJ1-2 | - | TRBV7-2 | CASSSRTENYGYTF | TGTGCCAGCAGCTCCCGGACAGAAAACTATGGCTACACCTTC
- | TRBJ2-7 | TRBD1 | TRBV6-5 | CASSYHGQGVYEQYF | TGTGCCAGCAGTTACCACGGACAGGGGGTATACGAGCAGTACTTC
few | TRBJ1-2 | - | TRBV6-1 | CASSQDNYGYTF | TGTGCCAGCAGTCAGGATAACTATGGCTACACCTTC
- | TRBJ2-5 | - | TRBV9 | CASSPKGFQETQYF | TGTGCCAGCAGCCCCAAGGGGTTCCAAGAGACCCAGTACTTC
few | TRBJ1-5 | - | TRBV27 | CASSGTGNQPQHF | TGTGCCAGCAGCGGGACCGGCAATCAGCCCCAGCATTTT
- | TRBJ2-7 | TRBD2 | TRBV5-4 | CASSEGLAGASYEQYF | TGTGCCAGCAGCGAGGGACTAGCGGGAGCGTCCTACGAGCAGTACTTC
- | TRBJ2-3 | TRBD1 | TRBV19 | CASSIGGQGRSTDTQYF | TGTGCCAGTAGTATAGGGGGACAGGGTAGGAGTACAGATACGCAGTATTTT
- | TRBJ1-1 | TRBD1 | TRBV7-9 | CASSRNDRAKAFF | TGTGCCAGCAGCCGAAATGACAGGGCTAAAGCTTTCTTT
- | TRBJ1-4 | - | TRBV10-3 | CATNSGANNEKLFF | TGTGCCACTAACTCGGGGGCGAATAATGAAAAACTGTTTTTT
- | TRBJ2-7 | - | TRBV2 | CASSAQGIEYEQYF | TGTGCCAGCAGTGCTCAGGGTATTGAGTACGAGCAGTACTTC
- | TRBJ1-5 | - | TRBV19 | CASSLVTSNQPQHF | TGTGCCAGTAGTCTGGTAACTAGCAATCAGCCCCAGCATTTT
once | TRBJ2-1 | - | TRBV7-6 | CASSSRLDVQFF | TGTGCCAGCAGCTCCCGACTAGATGTGCAGTTCTTC
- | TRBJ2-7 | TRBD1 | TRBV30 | CAWSAPGQLSYEQYF | TGTGCCTGGAGTGCTCCGGGACAGCTCTCCTACGAGCAGTACTTC
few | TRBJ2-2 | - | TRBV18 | CASSPGSMGTGELFF | TGTGCCAGCTCACCCGGGAGTATGGGCACCGGGGAGCTGTTTTTT
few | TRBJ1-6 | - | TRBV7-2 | CASSLSTGTAFNSPLHF | TGTGCCAGCAGCTTATCGACCGGGACTGCTTTCAATTCACCCCTCCACTTT
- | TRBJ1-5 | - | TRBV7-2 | CASSPRASNQPQHF | TGTGCCAGCAGCCCCCGGGCCAGCAATCAGCCCCAGCATTTT
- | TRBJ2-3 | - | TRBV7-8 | CASSSRGGGAVTDTQYF | TGTGCCAGCAGCTCAAGAGGAGGGGGGGCAGTGACAGATACGCAGTATTTT
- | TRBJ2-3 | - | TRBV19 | CASSFHRDTQYF | TGTGCCAGTAGTTTCCACAGGGATACGCAGTATTTT